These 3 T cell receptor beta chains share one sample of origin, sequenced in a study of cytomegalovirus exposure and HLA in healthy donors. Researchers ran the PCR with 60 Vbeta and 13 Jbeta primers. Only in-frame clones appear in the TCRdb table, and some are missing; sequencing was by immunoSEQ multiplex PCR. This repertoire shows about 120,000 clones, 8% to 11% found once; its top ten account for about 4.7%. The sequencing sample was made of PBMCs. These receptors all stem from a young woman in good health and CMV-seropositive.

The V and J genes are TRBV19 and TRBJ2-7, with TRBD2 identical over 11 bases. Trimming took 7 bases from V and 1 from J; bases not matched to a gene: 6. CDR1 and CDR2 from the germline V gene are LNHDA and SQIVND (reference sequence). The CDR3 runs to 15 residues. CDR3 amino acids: CASTPGTSGSYEQYF. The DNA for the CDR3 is TGTGCCAGTACCCCCGGGACTAGCGGTTCCTACGAGCAGTACTTC.

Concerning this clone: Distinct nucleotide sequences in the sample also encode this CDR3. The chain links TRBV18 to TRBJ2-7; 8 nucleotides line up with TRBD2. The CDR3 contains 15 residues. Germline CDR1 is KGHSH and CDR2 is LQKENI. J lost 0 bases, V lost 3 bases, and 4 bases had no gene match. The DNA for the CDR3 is TGTGCCAGCTCACCCCTGAGCGGGAGCTCCTACGAGCAGTACTTC. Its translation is CASSPLSGSSYEQYF.

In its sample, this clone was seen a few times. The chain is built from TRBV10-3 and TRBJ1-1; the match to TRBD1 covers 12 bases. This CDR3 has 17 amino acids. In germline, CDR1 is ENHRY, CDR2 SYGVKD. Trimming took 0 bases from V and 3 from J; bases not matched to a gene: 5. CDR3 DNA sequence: TGTGCCATCAGTGAGTCGGGACAGGGGGCGCCGGACACTGAAGCTTTCTTT. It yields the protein CAISESGQGAPDTEAFF.